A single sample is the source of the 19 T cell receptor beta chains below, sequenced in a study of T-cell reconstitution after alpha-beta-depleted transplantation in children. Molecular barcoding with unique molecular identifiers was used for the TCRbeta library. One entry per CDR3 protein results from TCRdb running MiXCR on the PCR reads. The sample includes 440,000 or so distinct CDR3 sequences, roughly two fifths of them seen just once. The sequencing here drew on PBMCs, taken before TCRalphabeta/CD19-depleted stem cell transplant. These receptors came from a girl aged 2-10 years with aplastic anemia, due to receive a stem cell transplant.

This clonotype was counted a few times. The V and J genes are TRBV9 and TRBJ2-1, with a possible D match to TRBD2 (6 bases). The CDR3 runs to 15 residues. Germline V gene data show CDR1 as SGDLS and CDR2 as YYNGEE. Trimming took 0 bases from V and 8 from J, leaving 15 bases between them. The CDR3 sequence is CASSVELAVIDEQFF. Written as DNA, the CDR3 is TGTGCCAGCAGCGTAGAACTAGCCGTGATCGATGAGCAGTTCTTC.

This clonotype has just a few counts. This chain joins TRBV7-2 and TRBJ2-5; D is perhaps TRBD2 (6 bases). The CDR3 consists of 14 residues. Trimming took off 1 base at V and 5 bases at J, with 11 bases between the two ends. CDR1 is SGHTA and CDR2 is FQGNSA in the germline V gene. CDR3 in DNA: TGTGCCAGCAGCTTAGGGGGGGACGGGGAGACCCAGTACTTC. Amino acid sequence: CASSLGGDGETQYF.

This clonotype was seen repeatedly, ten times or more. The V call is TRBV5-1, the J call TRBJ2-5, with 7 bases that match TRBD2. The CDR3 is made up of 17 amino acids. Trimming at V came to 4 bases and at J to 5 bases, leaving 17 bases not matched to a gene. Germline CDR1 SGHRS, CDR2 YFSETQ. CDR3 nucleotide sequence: TGCGCCAGCAGCCTGGGGAGATCGAGCGGGAAGTCGGAGACCCAGTACTTC. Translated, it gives CASSLGRSSGKSETQYF.

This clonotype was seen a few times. The CDR3 is CASSPGTARPYEQYF. CDR3 nucleotides: TGTGCCAGCAGCCCGGGGACAGCCAGACCCTACGAGCAGTACTTC. V and J are TRBV11-3 and TRBJ2-7; TRBD1 aligns across 7 bases. The CDR3 sequence is 15 residues long. Trimming at V came to 5 bases and at J to 2 bases, leaving 9 bases not matched to a gene. Per germline, CDR1 SGHNT and CDR2 YENEEA.

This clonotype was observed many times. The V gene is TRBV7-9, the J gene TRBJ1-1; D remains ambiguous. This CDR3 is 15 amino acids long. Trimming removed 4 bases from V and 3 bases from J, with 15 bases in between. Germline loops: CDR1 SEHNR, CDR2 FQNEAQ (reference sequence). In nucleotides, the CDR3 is TGTGCCAGCAGCTCGATGGGCAGGACCTACACTGAAGCTTTCTTT. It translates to CASSSMGRTYTEAFF.

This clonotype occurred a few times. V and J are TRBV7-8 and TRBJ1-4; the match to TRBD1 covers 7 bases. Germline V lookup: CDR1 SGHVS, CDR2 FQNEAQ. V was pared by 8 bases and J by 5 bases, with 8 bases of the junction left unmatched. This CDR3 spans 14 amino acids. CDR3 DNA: TGTGCCAGCTGTCCGGGACAGTGGAATGAAAAACTGTTTTTT. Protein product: CASCPGQWNEKLFF.

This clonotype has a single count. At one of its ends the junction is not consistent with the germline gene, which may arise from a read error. The chain's CDR3 is CASSPTPRATGNTIYF. The CDR3 DNA reads TGCGCCAGCAGTCCGACACCCAGGGCAACTGGAAATACCATATATTTT. The J gene is TRBJ1-3, the V gene TRBV4-1; a weak D match, TRBD1 (5 bases). The germline gives CDR1 MGHRA, CDR2 YSYEKL. The CDR3 sequence is 16 residues long.

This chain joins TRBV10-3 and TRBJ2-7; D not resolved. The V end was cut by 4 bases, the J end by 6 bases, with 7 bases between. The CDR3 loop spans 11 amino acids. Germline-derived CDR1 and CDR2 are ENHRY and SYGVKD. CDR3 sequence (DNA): TGTGCCATCAGTGGTCTTTCCGAGCAGTACTTC. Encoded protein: CAISGLSEQYF.

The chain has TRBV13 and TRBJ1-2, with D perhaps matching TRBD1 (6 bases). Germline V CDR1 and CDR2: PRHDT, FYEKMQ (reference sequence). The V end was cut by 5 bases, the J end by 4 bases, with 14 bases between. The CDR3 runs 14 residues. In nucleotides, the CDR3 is TGTGCCAGCAGCAGGTCCGGGACACCCTATGGCTACACCTTC. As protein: CASSRSGTPYGYTF. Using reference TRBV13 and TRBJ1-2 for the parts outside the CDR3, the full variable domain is AAGVIQSPRHLIKEKRETATLKCYPIPRHDTVYWYQQGPGQDPQFLISFYEKMQSDKGSIPDRFSAQQFSDYHSELNMSSLELGDSALYFCASSRSGTPYGYTFGSGTRLTVV.

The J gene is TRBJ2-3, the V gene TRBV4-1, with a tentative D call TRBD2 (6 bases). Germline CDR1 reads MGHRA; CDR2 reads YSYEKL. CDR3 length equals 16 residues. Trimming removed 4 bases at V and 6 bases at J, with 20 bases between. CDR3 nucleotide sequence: TGCGCCAGCAGCCTCAGGACTGTGCGGGAATTCGATACGCAGTATTTT. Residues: CASSLRTVREFDTQYF.

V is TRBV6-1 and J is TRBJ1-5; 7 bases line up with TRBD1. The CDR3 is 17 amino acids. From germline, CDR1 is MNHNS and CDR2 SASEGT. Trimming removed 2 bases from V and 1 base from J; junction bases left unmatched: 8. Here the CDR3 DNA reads TGTGCCAGCAGTGAAATCCGACAGGGCGCCAGCAATCAGCCCCAGCATTTT. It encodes CASSEIRQGASNQPQHF.

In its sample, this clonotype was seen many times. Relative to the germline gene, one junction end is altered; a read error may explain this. CDR3 protein: CASTQSPGLQETQYF. Written as DNA, the CDR3 is TGTGCCAGCACCCAAAGCCCGGGACTGCAAGAGACCCAGTACTTC. This chain joins TRBV3-1 and TRBJ2-5, with a weak D call TRBD2 (6 bases). The CDR3 length is 15 residues. Germline CDR1 and CDR2: LGHDT and YNNKEL (reference sequence).

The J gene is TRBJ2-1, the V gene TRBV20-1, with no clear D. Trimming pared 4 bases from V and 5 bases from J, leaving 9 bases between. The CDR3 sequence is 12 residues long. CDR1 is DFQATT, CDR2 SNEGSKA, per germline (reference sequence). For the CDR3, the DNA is TGCAGTGCTAATGTCAGAAACAATGAGCAGTTCTTC. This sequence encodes CSANVRNNEQFF.

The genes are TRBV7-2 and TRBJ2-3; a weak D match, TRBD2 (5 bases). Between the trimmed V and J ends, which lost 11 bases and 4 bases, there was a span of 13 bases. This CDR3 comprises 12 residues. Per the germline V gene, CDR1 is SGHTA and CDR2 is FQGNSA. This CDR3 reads CARRRPPDTQYF. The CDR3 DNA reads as TGTGCCCGGAGGCGGCCCCCAGATACGCAGTATTTT.

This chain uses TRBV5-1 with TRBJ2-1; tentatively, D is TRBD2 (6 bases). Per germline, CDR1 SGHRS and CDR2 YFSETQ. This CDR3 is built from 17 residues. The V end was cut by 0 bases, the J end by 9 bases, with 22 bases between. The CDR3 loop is CASSLGKLVGGGVEQFF. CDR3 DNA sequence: TGCGCCAGCAGCTTGGGGAAACTAGTGGGAGGTGGTGTTGAGCAGTTCTTC.

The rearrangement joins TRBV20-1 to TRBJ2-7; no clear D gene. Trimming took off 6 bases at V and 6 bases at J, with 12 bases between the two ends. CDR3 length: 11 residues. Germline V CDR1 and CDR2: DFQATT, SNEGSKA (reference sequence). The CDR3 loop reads CSAIKGSEQYF. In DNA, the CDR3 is TGCAGTGCCATCAAGGGCTCCGAGCAGTACTTC.

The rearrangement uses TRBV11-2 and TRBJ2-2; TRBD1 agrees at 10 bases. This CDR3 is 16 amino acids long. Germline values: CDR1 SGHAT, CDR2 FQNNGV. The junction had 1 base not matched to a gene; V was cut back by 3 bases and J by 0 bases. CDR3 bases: TGTGCCAGCAGCTTGGGGACAGGGGCGAACACCGGGGAGCTGTTTTTT. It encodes CASSLGTGANTGELFF.

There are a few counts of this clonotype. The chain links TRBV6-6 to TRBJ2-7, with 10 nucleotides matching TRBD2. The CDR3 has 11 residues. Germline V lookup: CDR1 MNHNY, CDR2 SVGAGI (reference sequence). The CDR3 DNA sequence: TGTGCAGCGGGGGGGACGGGGGAGCAGTACTTC. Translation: CAAGGTGEQYF.

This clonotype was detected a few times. The CDR3 loop reads CASSRTDRANSPLHF. The CDR3 bases are TGTGCCAGCAGCCGGACGGACAGGGCCAATTCACCCCTCCACTTT. The V and J genes are TRBV27 and TRBJ1-6; TRBD1 matches at 8 bases. Per germline, CDR1 MNHEY and CDR2 SMNVEV (reference sequence). J gave up 7 bases and V 6 bases, and 8 bases lay outside the gene matches. The CDR3 runs 15 residues.